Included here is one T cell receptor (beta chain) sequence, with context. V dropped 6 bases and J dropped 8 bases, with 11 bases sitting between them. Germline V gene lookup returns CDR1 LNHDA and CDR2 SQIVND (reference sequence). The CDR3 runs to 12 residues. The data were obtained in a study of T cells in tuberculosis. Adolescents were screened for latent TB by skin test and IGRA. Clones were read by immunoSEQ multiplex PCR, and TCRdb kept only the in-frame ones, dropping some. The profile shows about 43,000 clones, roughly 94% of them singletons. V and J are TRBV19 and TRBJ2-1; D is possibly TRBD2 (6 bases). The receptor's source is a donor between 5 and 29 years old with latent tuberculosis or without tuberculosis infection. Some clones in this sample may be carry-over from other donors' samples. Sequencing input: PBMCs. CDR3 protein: CASSTRGDEQFF. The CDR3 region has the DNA TGTGCCAGTAGCACGCGGGGCGATGAGCAGTTCTTC.